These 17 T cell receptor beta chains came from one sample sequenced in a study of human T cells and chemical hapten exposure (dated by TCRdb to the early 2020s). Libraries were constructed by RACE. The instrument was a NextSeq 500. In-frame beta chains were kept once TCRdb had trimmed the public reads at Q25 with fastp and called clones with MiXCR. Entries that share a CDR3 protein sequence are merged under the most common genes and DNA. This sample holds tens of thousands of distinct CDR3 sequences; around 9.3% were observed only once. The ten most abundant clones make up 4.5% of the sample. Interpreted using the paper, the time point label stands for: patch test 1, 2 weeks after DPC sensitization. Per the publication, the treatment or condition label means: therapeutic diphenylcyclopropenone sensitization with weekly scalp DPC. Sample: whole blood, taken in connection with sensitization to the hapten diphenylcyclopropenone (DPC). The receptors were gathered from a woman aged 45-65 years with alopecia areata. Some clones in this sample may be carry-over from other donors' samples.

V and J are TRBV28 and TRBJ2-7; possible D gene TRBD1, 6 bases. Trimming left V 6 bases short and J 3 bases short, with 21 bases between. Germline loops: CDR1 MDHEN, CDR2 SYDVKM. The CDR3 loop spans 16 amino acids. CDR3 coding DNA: TGTGCCAGCAGCCCGCCTATTGAACAGGGCTTCTACGAGCAGTACTTC. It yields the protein CASSPPIEQGFYEQYF.

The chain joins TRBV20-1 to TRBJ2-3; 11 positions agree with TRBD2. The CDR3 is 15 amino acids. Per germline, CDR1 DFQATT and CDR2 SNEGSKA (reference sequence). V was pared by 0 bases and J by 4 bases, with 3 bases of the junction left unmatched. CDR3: CSARDRTSGSDTQYF. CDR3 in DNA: TGCAGTGCTAGAGATCGGACTAGCGGGTCAGATACGCAGTATTTT.

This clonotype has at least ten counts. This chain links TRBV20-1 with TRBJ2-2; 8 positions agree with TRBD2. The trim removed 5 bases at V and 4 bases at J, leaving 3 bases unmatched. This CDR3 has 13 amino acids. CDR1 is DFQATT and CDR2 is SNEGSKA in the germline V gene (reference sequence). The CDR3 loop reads CSAPREGTGELFF. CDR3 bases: TGCAGTGCTCCCCGGGAGGGCACCGGGGAGCTGTTTTTT.

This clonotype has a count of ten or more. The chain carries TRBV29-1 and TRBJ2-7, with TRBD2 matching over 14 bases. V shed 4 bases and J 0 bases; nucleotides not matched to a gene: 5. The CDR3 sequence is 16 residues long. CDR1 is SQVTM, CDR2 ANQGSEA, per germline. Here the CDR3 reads CSVAGGTSGSSYEQYF. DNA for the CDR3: TGCAGCGTTGCCGGGGGGACTAGCGGGAGCTCCTACGAGCAGTACTTC.

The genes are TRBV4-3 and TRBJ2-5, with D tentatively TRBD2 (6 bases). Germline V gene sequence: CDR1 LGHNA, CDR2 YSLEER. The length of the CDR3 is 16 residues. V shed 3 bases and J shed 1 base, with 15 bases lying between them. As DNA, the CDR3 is TGCGCCAGCAGCCAGCAAACGGGACTCCTCCAAGAGACCCAGTACTTC. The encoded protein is CASSQQTGLLQETQYF.

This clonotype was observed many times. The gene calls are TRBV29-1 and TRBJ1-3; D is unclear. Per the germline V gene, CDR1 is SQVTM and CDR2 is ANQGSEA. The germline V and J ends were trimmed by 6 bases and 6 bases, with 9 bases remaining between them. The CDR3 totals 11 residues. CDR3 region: CSVADLNTIYF. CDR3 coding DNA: TGCAGCGTCGCCGATTTAAACACCATATATTTT. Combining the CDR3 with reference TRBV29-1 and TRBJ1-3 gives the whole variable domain SAVISQKPSRDICQRGTSLTIQCQVDSQVTMMFWYRQQPGQSLTLIATANQGSEATYESGFVIDKFPISRPNLTFSTLTVSNMSPEDSSIYLCSVADLNTIYFGEGSWLTVV.

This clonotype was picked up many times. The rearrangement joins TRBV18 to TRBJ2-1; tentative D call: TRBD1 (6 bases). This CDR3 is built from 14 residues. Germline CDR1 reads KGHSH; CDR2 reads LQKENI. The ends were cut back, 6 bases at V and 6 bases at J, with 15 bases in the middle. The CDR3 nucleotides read TGTGCCAGCTCCCCAGACAGGAAGGTCAATGAGCAGTTCTTC. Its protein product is CASSPDRKVNEQFF.

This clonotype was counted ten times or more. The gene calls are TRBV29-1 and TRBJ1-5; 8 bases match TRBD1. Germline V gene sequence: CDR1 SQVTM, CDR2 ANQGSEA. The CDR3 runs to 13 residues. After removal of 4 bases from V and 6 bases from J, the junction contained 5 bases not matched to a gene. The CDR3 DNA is TGCAGCGTTGTCGGACAGGGCGGTCAGCCCCAGCATTTT. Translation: CSVVGQGGQPQHF.

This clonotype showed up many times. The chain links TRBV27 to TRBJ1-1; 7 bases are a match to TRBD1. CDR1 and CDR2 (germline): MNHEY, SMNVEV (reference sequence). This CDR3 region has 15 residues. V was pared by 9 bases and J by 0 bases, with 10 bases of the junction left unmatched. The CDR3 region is CASREGASMNTEAFF. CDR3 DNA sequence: TGTGCCAGTCGTGAGGGGGCTTCCATGAACACTGAAGCTTTCTTT.

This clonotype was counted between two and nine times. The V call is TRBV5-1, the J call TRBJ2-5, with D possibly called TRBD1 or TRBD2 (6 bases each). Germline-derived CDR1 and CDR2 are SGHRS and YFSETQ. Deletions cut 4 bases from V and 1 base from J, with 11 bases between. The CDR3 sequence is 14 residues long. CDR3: CASSTRGAQETQYF. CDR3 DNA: TGCGCCAGCAGCACTAGGGGGGCCCAAGAGACCCAGTACTTC.

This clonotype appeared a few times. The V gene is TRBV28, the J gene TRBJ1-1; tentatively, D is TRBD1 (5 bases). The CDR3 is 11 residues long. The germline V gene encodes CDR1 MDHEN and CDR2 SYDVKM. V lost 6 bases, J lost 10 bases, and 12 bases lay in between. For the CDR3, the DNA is TGTGCCAGCAGAACTGGGACCGGAGCTTTCTTT. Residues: CASRTGTGAFF.

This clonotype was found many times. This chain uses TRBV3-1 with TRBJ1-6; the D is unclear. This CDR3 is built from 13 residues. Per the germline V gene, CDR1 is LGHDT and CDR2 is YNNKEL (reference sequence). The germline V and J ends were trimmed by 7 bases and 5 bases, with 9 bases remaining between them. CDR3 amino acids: CASTKGHNSPLHF. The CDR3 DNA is TGTGCCAGCACCAAAGGACATAATTCACCCCTCCACTTT.

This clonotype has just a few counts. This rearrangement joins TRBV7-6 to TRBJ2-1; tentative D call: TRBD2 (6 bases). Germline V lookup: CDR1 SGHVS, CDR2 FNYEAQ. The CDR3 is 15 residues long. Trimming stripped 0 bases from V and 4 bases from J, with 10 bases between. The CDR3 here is CASSLARGMYNEQFF. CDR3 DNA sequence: TGTGCCAGCAGCTTAGCCCGGGGGATGTACAATGAGCAGTTCTTC.

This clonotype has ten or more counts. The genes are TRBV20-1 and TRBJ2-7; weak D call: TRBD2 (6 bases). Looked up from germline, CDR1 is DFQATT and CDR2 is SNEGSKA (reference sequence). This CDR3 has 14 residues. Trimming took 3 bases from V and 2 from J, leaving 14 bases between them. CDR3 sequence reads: CSARFGGAAYEQYF. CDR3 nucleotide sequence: TGCAGTGCTAGGTTCGGGGGAGCGGCCTACGAGCAGTACTTC.

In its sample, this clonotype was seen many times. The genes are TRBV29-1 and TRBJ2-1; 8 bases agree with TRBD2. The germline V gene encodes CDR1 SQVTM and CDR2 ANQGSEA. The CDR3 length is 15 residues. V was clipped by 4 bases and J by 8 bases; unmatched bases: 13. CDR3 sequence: CSVGLGSGTGHEQFF. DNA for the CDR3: TGCAGCGTTGGATTAGGTAGCGGGACTGGGCATGAGCAGTTCTTC.

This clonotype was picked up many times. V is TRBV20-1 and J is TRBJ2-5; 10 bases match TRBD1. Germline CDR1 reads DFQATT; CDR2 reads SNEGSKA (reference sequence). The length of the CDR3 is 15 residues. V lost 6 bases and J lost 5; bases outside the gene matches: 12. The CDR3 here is CSARGRTGGLETQYF. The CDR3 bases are TGCAGTGCCCGAGGGCGGACAGGGGGGTTGGAGACCCAGTACTTC.

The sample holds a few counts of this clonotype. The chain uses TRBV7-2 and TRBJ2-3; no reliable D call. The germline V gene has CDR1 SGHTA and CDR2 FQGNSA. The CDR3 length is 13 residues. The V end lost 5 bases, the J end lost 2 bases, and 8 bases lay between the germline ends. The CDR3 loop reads CASSNKNTDTQYF. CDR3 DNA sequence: TGTGCCAGCAGCAATAAAAACACAGATACGCAGTATTTT.